This T cell receptor beta chain was identified during a study of cytomegalovirus exposure and HLA in healthy donors. The PCR was carried out with 60 Vbeta primers and 13 Jbeta primers. The data were produced by immunoSEQ multiplex PCR, yet TCRdb's version contains in-frame clones alone and is incomplete. In the table there are 160,000 or so clones, 70% to 90% of which are singletons. The CDR3 extends over 15 amino acids. Trimming shortened V by 4 bases and J by 0 bases, and 9 bases separated the two germline ends. Germline lookup yields CDR1 MNHEY and CDR2 SVGAGI. The clonotype originates from a young woman in good health and CMV-seropositive. The rearrangement uses TRBV6-5 and TRBJ2-2; D is unresolved. The sequenced sample was PBMCs. The CDR3 DNA reads as TGTGCCAGCAGTTGGGCAGTCACGAACACCGGGGAGCTGTTTTTT. Protein sequence: CASSWAVTNTGELFF.